The rows below give T cell receptor beta chains drawn from one sample of a study of blood T cell repertoires in COVID-19. Sequenced by immunoSEQ multiplex PCR; TCRdb stores in-frame clones only, minus some. The table has around 68,000 clones, around four fifths seen once; the top ten hold roughly 9.8%. Sequencing was performed on peripheral blood. Receptor source: a woman aged 50 to 65 with acute or convalescent COVID-19. CDR3s include the opening cysteine and the closing phenylalanine or tryptophan. The D gene is left open where the match is weak. The listing skips clone size in some rows; elsewhere it reads once, few, many or a size class.

j_call: TRBJ1-2
d_call: NA
clone_size: NA
v_call: TRBV7-6
cdr3_nt: TGTGCCAGCGGATCCCCCGGGTCCAATCTTGATGGCTACACCTTC
cdr3_aa: CASGSPGSNLDGYTF

j_call: TRBJ1-2
d_call: NA
clone_size: few
v_call: TRBV7-2
cdr3_nt: TGTGCCAGCAGCTCAGACAGGCGGAATGGCTACACCTTC
cdr3_aa: CASSSDRRNGYTF

j_call: TRBJ1-1
d_call: NA
clone_size: NA
v_call: TRBV11-3
cdr3_nt: TGTGCCAGCAGTCGGACCACAGGGACTGAAGCTTTCTTT
cdr3_aa: CASSRTTGTEAFF

j_call: TRBJ2-2
d_call: NA
clone_size: NA
v_call: TRBV4-2
cdr3_nt: TGTGCCAGCAGCCAAGAAGGAGGGCGGAACACCGGGGAGCTGTTTTTT
cdr3_aa: CASSQEGGRNTGELFF

j_call: TRBJ1-1
d_call: NA
clone_size: few
v_call: TRBV7-9
cdr3_nt: TGTGCCAGCAGCTCCCCTAGGGGGGGTGAAGCTTTCTTT
cdr3_aa: CASSSPRGGEAFF

j_call: TRBJ2-7
d_call: NA
clone_size: NA
v_call: TRBV29-1
cdr3_nt: TGCAGCGTTGGGGCCACTTTCACCTCCTACGAGCAGTACTTC
cdr3_aa: CSVGATFTSYEQYF

j_call: TRBJ2-7
d_call: TRBD2
clone_size: once
v_call: TRBV7-8
cdr3_nt: TGTGCCAGCAGCTCCCTCGGGACTAGCGAGTGGCAGTACTTC
cdr3_aa: CASSSLGTSEWQYF

j_call: TRBJ1-5
d_call: TRBD1
clone_size: NA
v_call: TRBV30
cdr3_nt: TGTGCCTGGAGCAACAGGGGCAGACAGCCCCAGCATTTT
cdr3_aa: CAWSNRGRQPQHF

j_call: TRBJ1-2
d_call: NA
clone_size: NA
v_call: TRBV6-6
cdr3_nt: TGTGCCAGCATTGCGGGGGGCTGGAGCTACACCTTC
cdr3_aa: CASIAGGWSYTF

j_call: TRBJ2-6
d_call: TRBD1
clone_size: NA
v_call: TRBV4-3
cdr3_nt: TGCGCCAGCAGCCAAGATCCGGTACAGGGGACCGGGGCCAACGTCCTGACTTTC
cdr3_aa: CASSQDPVQGTGANVLTF

j_call: TRBJ1-4
d_call: TRBD1
clone_size: NA
v_call: TRBV6-5
cdr3_nt: TGTGCCAGCAGTTACTCATACAGGGGCGCGAATGAAAAACTGTTTTTT
cdr3_aa: CASSYSYRGANEKLFF

j_call: TRBJ2-7
d_call: NA
clone_size: NA
v_call: TRBV27
cdr3_nt: TGTGCCACCGCGGCGGCACCGAACTACGAGCAGTACTTC
cdr3_aa: CATAAAPNYEQYF

j_call: TRBJ2-3
d_call: NA
clone_size: NA
v_call: TRBV27
cdr3_nt: TGTGCCAGCAGTTTTCGAACCGTCTCCCAACTAAGCCCATTGAGCACAGATACGCAGTATTTT
cdr3_aa: CASSFRTVSQLSPLSTDTQYF

j_call: TRBJ1-2
d_call: NA
clone_size: NA
v_call: TRBV7-2
cdr3_nt: TGTGCCAGCAGCTCAATCCAGGGGTCTCGCGGCTACACCTTC
cdr3_aa: CASSSIQGSRGYTF

j_call: TRBJ1-2
d_call: NA
clone_size: NA
v_call: TRBV6-6
cdr3_nt: TGTGCCAGCATAAAGCCACCTTATGGCTACACCTTC
cdr3_aa: CASIKPPYGYTF